Presented here are 2 T cell receptor beta chains from one specimen sequenced in a study of blood T cell repertoires in COVID-19. This table comes from immunoSEQ multiplex PCR, and its TCRdb copy is limited to in-frame clones, with some not included. Of some 350,000 clones listed, around 87% are singletons. Source material: PBMCs or T cells enriched from blood (not recorded which). The receptors were sampled from a woman in her 30s who had recovered from COVID-19.

The J gene is TRBJ2-2, the V gene TRBV2, with TRBD1 identical over 11 bases. The CDR3 is 16 amino acids. V lost 5 bases and J lost 6; bases outside the gene matches: 8. The germline CDR1 and CDR2 sequences are SNHLY and FYNNEI. The CDR3 sequence is CASSLRDRGSAGELFF. The CDR3 coding sequence is TGTGCCAGCAGTCTCCGGGACAGGGGGTCCGCCGGGGAGCTGTTTTTT.

J is TRBJ1-4 and V is TRBV6-5, with unresolved D. CDR3 size: 13 residues. Germline assignment: CDR1 MNHEY and CDR2 SVGAGI. Trimming took off 8 bases at V and 0 bases at J, with 7 bases between the two ends. For the CDR3, the DNA is TGTGCCAGCCGAGAGACAACTAATGAAAAACTGTTTTTT. This codes for CASRETTNEKLFF.